A selection of T cell receptor beta chains follows, all from one sample in a study of neoadjuvant nivolumab and ipilimumab in lung cancer. Clones were read by immunoSEQ multiplex PCR, and TCRdb kept only the in-frame ones, dropping some. The data contain 15,000 to 20,000 clones, about 77% of them seen just once; the ten biggest clones take up around 7%. Source: tumor tissue, taken after neoadjuvant nivolumab, alone or with ipilimumab, at or shortly before surgery. These receptor sequences come from an adult with non-small cell lung cancer. CDR3s include the opening cysteine and the closing phenylalanine or tryptophan. D genes are given only for firm matches. Not every row has a clone size; where given, it reads once, few, many or a size class.

V gene,D gene,J gene,clone size,CDR3 protein
TRBV19,NA,TRBJ2-2,NA,CAILGDTGELFF
TRBV5-1,NA,TRBJ1-2,NA,CASSLTTQPGGGYTF
TRBV6-1,TRBD2,TRBJ2-7,NA,CASAPGLAGDEQYF
TRBV5-1,TRBD1,TRBJ2-7,NA,CASSLFSPRDRDDHPPYEQYF
TRBV7-6,NA,TRBJ2-3,NA,CASSLGRVSTDTQYF
TRBV29-1,TRBD2,TRBJ2-2,NA,CSVRLAGGPTGELFF
TRBV5-6,NA,TRBJ2-1,NA,CASHHSGNEQFF
TRBV11-1,TRBD1,TRBJ1-1,NA,CASSSDRGPRGEAFF
TRBV5-1,TRBD2,TRBJ2-5,NA,CASSLGAGVNEETQYF
TRBV6-6,NA,TRBJ1-1,NA,CASNQGTEAFF
TRBV6-1,NA,TRBJ1-5,few,CASSEAHGQPQHF
TRBV11-2,NA,TRBJ2-5,once,CASSLDRWPNF
TRBV2,TRBD2,TRBJ2-5,NA,CASSGMIAGGLRETQYF
TRBV28,TRBD1,TRBJ1-3,NA,CASRPGTGGLRNTIYF
TRBV11-3,NA,TRBJ2-3,NA,CASSVGQPTDTQYF
TRBV5-1,NA,TRBJ2-1,NA,CASSLDPIGLLSNEQFF
TRBV7-2,TRBD1,TRBJ2-7,once,CASSPQSGTVRTYEQYF
TRBV6-1,NA,TRBJ2-3,NA,CASSNRQHYTDTQYF
TRBV6-4,NA,TRBJ2-3,NA,CASSESVGEADTQYF
TRBV28,TRBD2,TRBJ2-7,NA,CASTPGTSGVEQYF
TRBV5-6,NA,TRBJ1-5,once,CASSFSQGRGQPQHF
TRBV5-4,TRBD2,TRBJ2-3,NA,CASSFGGGTSGQGDTQYF
TRBV10-3,NA,TRBJ1-1,NA,CAISDQVNTEAFF
TRBV28,TRBD2,TRBJ2-7,NA,CASSYRLAGQGFTYEQYF
TRBV14,TRBD2,TRBJ2-7,NA,CASSQSRTSGRVMSYEQYF
TRBV27,NA,TRBJ2-3,NA,CASSLFSPSTDTQYF
TRBV18,TRBD1,TRBJ1-2,NA,CASSPRDRDGYTF
TRBV4-1,TRBD2,TRBJ2-7,once,CASSPDLGTRTYEQYF
TRBV29-1,TRBD2,TRBJ2-1,medium-sized,CSLTRLAANEQFF
TRBV9,NA,TRBJ2-6,NA,CASSPTGAGAGANVLTF
TRBV6-6,NA,TRBJ2-1,few,CASSPGEVLYNEQFF
TRBV9,NA,TRBJ2-7,NA,CASSVGGGPTYEQYF
TRBV11-3,NA,TRBJ2-1,NA,CASSLGGIYNEQFF
TRBV7-6,NA,TRBJ1-1,NA,CASSLSVANTEAFF
TRBV7-3,NA,TRBJ2-7,NA,CASSFTRRVSPSYEQYF
TRBV21-1,NA,TRBJ2-7,NA,CASFGGSGTHEQYF
TRBV6-1,NA,TRBJ1-2,NA,CASNPGDRDGYTF
TRBV15,NA,TRBJ2-5,NA,CATSRVQGQKETQYF
TRBV9,NA,TRBJ1-1,NA,CASSVGSRVNTEAFF
TRBV19,NA,TRBJ1-5,NA,CASSSRNIQPNQPQHF
TRBV25-1,TRBD1,TRBJ2-1,few,CASSESVGGTGGDEQFF
TRBV9,NA,TRBJ1-2,NA,CASTPLGVIGGSYGYTF
TRBV6-5,TRBD1,TRBJ1-2,NA,CASSYHGQGLGDTF